The 5 T cell receptor beta chains presented below share a single source sample, sequenced in a study of siplizumab effects on memory and regulatory T cells. Sequencing used immunoSEQ multiplex PCR; TCRdb keeps in-frame clones, though not all of them. The sample contains some 97,000 clones, more than 90% of which appear only once. The source material was CD4+ T cells sorted from blood. Source of these receptors: a human donor in good health. Some clones in this sample may be carry-over from other donors' samples.

In DNA, the CDR3 is TGTGCCAGCAGCTTGGGGACAGGGGGCCGCGCTGAAAAACTGTTTTTT. Its translation: CASSLGTGGRAEKLFF. This chain links TRBV5-4 with TRBJ1-4, with 11 bases that match TRBD1. The trim removed 0 bases at V and 7 bases at J, leaving 5 bases unmatched. The CDR3 covers 16 residues. Germline V lookup: CDR1 SGHNT, CDR2 YYREEE (reference sequence).

The chain's CDR3 is CATSRDLGKRYEQYF. The CDR3 nucleotides are TGTGCCACCAGCAGAGATTTGGGGAAAAGATACGAGCAGTACTTC. The V and J genes are TRBV15 and TRBJ2-7, with D unclear. Trimming took off 0 bases at V and 4 bases at J, with 13 bases between the two ends. The germline V gene has CDR1 LNHNV and CDR2 YYDKDF (reference sequence). This CDR3 is built from 15 residues.

The chain employs TRBV6-1 and TRBJ2-1; D is undetermined. V lost 4 bases to trimming and J lost 9 bases, with 13 bases between them. The CDR3 has 13 amino acids. Looked up from germline, CDR1 is MNHNS and CDR2 is SASEGT. CDR3 nucleotides: TGTGCCAGCAGTGCAGGTCCCGAGGCTGAGCAGTTCTTC. Its protein is CASSAGPEAEQFF.

The chain recombines TRBV19 with TRBJ2-2; perhaps D is TRBD1 or TRBD2 (6 bases each). The CDR3 covers 19 residues. Trimming pared 1 base from V and 5 bases from J, leaving 23 bases between. Germline CDR1 is LNHDA and CDR2 is SQIVND (reference sequence). The CDR3 protein is CASSIGWVGGRVETGELFF. The CDR3 bases are TGTGCCAGTAGTATAGGCTGGGTAGGGGGGCGAGTTGAGACCGGGGAGCTGTTTTTT.

The rearrangement links TRBV18 to TRBJ2-6; 10 positions match TRBD1. With V trimmed by 4 bases and J by 0 bases, 3 bases remained unmatched. The CDR3 is 17 amino acids. The germline V gene encodes CDR1 KGHSH and CDR2 LQKENI. The CDR3 loop is CASSLGQGYSGANVLTF. The CDR3 DNA follows: TGTGCCAGCTCACTGGGACAGGGGTACTCTGGGGCCAACGTCCTGACTTTC.